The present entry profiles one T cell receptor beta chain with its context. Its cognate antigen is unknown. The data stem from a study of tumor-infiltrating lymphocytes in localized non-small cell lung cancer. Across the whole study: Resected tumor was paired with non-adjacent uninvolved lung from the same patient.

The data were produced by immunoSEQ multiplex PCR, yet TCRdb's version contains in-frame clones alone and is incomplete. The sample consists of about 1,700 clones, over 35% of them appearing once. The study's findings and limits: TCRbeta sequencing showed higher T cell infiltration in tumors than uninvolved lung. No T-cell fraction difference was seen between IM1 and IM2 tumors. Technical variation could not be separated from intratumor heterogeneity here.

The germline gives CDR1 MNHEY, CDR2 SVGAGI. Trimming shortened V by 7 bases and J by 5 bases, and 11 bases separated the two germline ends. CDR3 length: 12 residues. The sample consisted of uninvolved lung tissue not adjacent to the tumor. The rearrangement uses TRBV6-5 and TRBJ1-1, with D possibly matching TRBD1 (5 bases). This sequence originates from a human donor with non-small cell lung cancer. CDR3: CASTAGGTEAFF. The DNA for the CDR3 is TGTGCCAGCACCGCTGGGGGTACTGAAGCTTTCTTT.